A single sample gave rise to the 9 T cell receptor beta chains below, sequenced in a study of blood T cell repertoires in COVID-19. Data came from immunoSEQ multiplex PCR; TCRdb stores just in-frame clones and leaves some out. The data contain approximately 290,000 clones, more than 80% of them seen just once; the ten biggest clones take up roughly 1.1%. Sequencing input: PBMCs or T cells enriched from blood (not recorded which). These receptors all stem from a woman between 25 and 40 years old who had recovered from COVID-19.

The V call is TRBV28, the J call TRBJ1-1; possibly TRBD1 for D (5 bases). In germline, CDR1 is MDHEN, CDR2 SYDVKM. The V and J ends lost 1 base and 10 bases respectively, with 13 bases between them. The CDR3 contains 13 residues. The CDR3 nucleotides read TGTGCCAGCAGTTTATATCGGCAGGGACTAGCTTTCTTT. Translating gives CASSLYRQGLAFF.

The chain carries TRBV24-1 and TRBJ1-5; D perhaps matches TRBD1 (5 bases). V shed 7 bases and J shed 6 bases, with 12 bases lying between them. The CDR3 has 13 amino acids. CDR1 KGHDR and CDR2 SFDVKD come from the germline V gene. CDR3 sequence: CATRAGGSQPQHF. The CDR3 nucleotides read TGTGCCACCAGGGCTGGGGGGTCTCAGCCCCAGCATTTT.

This clone was recorded a few times. The V gene is TRBV28, the J gene TRBJ1-2; D not resolved. Per germline, CDR1 MDHEN and CDR2 SYDVKM. There are 13 residues in the CDR3. V was trimmed by 4 bases and J by 1 base, leaving 7 bases between them. The CDR3 protein is CASSYGINYGYTF. The CDR3 DNA sequence: TGTGCCAGCAGTTACGGGATTAACTATGGCTACACCTTC.

The chain combines TRBV5-1 with TRBJ2-1; D may be TRBD2 (6 bases). Germline V gene sequence: CDR1 SGHRS, CDR2 YFSETQ. Trimming removed 3 bases from V and 2 bases from J, with 12 bases in between. The CDR3 length is 15 residues. The DNA for the CDR3 is TGCGCCAGCAGCTCCTATAGCGGAACCTACAATGAGCAGTTCTTC. This gives the protein CASSSYSGTYNEQFF.

V usage is TRBV5-5 and J usage is TRBJ2-3; D is possibly TRBD1 (5 bases). V was trimmed by 4 bases and J by 2 bases, leaving 14 bases between them. Per the germline V gene, CDR1 is SGHKS and CDR2 is YYEKEE (reference sequence). This CDR3 contains 15 residues. CDR3 amino acids: CASSISYGATDTQYF. The CDR3 DNA reads as TGTGCCAGCAGCATCTCTTATGGGGCCACAGATACGCAGTATTTT.

The chain carries TRBV2 and TRBJ2-3, with TRBD2 as a possible D gene (5 bases). The CDR3 contains 13 residues. The V and J ends lost 8 bases and 6 bases respectively, with 15 bases between them. The germline V gene encodes CDR1 SNHLY and CDR2 FYNNEI. CDR3 sequence: CASSNWWEDTQYF. The CDR3 region has the DNA TGTGCCAGCTCCAACTGGTGGGAGGATACGCAGTATTTT.

The chain carries TRBV7-2 and TRBJ2-1; 15 nucleotides match TRBD2. The CDR3 covers 19 residues. V lost 5 bases to trimming and J lost 5 bases; unmatched junction nucleotides: 13. The germline gives CDR1 SGHTA, CDR2 FQGNSA. The CDR3 DNA reads TGTGCCAGCAGCCGCGCGAAAGGGACTAGCGGGAGGATCCACAATGAGCAGTTCTTC. Amino acid sequence: CASSRAKGTSGRIHNEQFF.

The chain recombines TRBV5-8 with TRBJ2-3; maybe TRBD2 (5 bases). Germline values: CDR1 SGHTS, CDR2 YDEGEE. Between the trimmed V and J ends, which lost 7 bases and 3 bases, there was a span of 9 bases. The CDR3 is 12 residues long. CDR3 coding DNA: TGTGCCAGCGGTGGCGGGACAGATACGCAGTATTTT. Its protein is CASGGGTDTQYF.

In this sample, this clone turned up once. This chain connects TRBV19 to TRBJ1-3; 8 bases are a match to TRBD1. The CDR3 consists of 16 residues. J lost 0 bases, V lost 6 bases, and 7 bases had no gene match. Germline CDR1 is LNHDA and CDR2 is SQIVND (reference sequence). Here the CDR3 reads CASRTRTGSSGNTIYF. The CDR3, as DNA: TGTGCCAGTAGAACTAGGACAGGGAGCTCTGGAAACACCATATATTTT.